Listed below are T cell receptor beta chains from one sample, sequenced in a study of blood T cell repertoires in COVID-19. Profiled with immunoSEQ multiplex PCR; TCRdb holds only in-frame clones, not every one. Of 400,000 to 450,000 clones in the sample, 86% were seen once. Material for sequencing was peripheral blood. These receptors all stem from a woman aged 25 to 39 with active or convalescent COVID-19. Both conserved end residues are part of each CDR3. A D gene is named only where the DNA matches it firmly. Size is stated for part of the rows, as once, few or many counts, or as a class when the clone is expanded.

J gene,clone size,D gene,V gene,CDR3 DNA,CDR3 protein
TRBJ1-5,-,-,TRBV5-5,TGTGCCAGCAGTTGGGACTATAGCAATCAGCCCCAGCATTTT,CASSWDYSNQPQHF
TRBJ2-7,-,TRBD1,TRBV4-1,TGCGCCAGCAGCCAAGATCGGGAAGGCCAGGGGGCTAATTACGAGCAGTACTTC,CASSQDREGQGANYEQYF
TRBJ1-2,-,TRBD1,TRBV6-5,TGTGCCAGCATGGAGGGGGCGGTCTATGGCTACACCTTC,CASMEGAVYGYTF
TRBJ2-6,-,TRBD1,TRBV5-1,TGCGCCAGCAGCTTGAGGGACAGGGGGCCTGGGGCCAACGTCCTGACTTTC,CASSLRDRGPGANVLTF
TRBJ1-4,-,-,TRBV15,TGTGCCACCAGCCTAAACAGGGCAACTAATGAAAAACTGTTTTTT,CATSLNRATNEKLFF
TRBJ2-2,once,-,TRBV6-1,TGTGCCAGCAGTGAAAGCGTGGACACCGGGGAGCTGTTTTTT,CASSESVDTGELFF
TRBJ1-5,-,-,TRBV5-1,TGCGCCAGCAGCTTGTCCGGGGATCAGCCCCAGCATTTT,CASSLSGDQPQHF
TRBJ1-2,-,-,TRBV27,TGTGCCAGCAGTTACGGCCAGGGGAACTATGGCTACACCTTC,CASSYGQGNYGYTF
TRBJ1-6,-,-,TRBV19,TGTACCAGTGCCACGACCGGGGATTCACCCCTCCACTTT,CTSATTGDSPLHF
TRBJ1-3,-,-,TRBV29-1,TGCAGCGCTCCGACAGGTCCTGGAAACACCATATATTTT,CSAPTGPGNTIYF
TRBJ2-1,-,TRBD2,TRBV5-1,TGCGCCAGCAGCTTAGGACTAGCACCAGACTACAATGAGCAGTTCTTC,CASSLGLAPDYNEQFF
TRBJ1-2,once,-,TRBV27,TGTGCCACCCGGGAAGATTCGTGGGTCGGTGGCTACACCTTC,CATREDSWVGGYTF
TRBJ1-6,-,-,TRBV19,TGTGCCAGTACAGCCGGGATTGGTTCACCCCTCCACTTT,CASTAGIGSPLHF
TRBJ1-2,-,-,TRBV3-1/TRBV3-2,TGTGCCAGCAGTTCGAACCCTGGGGGGACCTATGGCTACACCTTC,CASSSNPGGTYGYTF
TRBJ2-5,-,-,TRBV25-1,TGTGCCAGCAGTGCAAATGGACAGATCCAAGAGACCCAGTACTTC,CASSANGQIQETQYF
TRBJ2-1,-,TRBD2,TRBV7-2,TGTGCCAGCAGCTGGACTAGCGGGGGATACAATGAGCAGTTCTTC,CASSWTSGGYNEQFF
TRBJ1-5,-,-,TRBV19,TGTGCCAGTACTGATCGGGGGGATCAGCCCCAGCATTTT,CASTDRGDQPQHF
TRBJ1-2,-,TRBD1,TRBV5-1,TGCGCCAGCAGCTTAGACAGGGGATTTAACTATGGCTACACCTTC,CASSLDRGFNYGYTF
TRBJ2-7,-,TRBD1,TRBV6-5,TGTGCCAGCAGCTTACCGGGACAGACTACGGAGCAGTACTTC,CASSLPGQTTEQYF
TRBJ1-5,-,TRBD1,TRBV23-1,TGCGCCAGCAGTCAATCGACAGGGGGTGGCAATCAGCCCCAGCATTTT,CASSQSTGGGNQPQHF
TRBJ1-2,-,TRBD1,TRBV27,TGTGCCACCCGGACAGGGTCGAATGGCTACACCTTC,CATRTGSNGYTF
TRBJ1-5,-,-,TRBV12-3/TRBV12-4,TGTGCCAGCAGTATGGGAGACCAGCCCCAGCATTTT,CASSMGDQPQHF
TRBJ2-4,-,-,TRBV10-2,TGCGCCAGCAGTGGACAGCGAGTCCCCAAAAACATTCAGTACTTC,CASSGQRVPKNIQYF
TRBJ2-1,-,TRBD1,TRBV10-2,TGCGCCAGCAGGTATCCGGGACAGGGGGCGTCGCTCCCTTACAATGAGCAGTTCTTC,CASRYPGQGASLPYNEQFF
TRBJ2-3,-,TRBD2,TRBV2,TGTGCCAGCAGTGAAGAAACTAGCGGGGTTTCCGATACGCAGTATTTT,CASSEETSGVSDTQYF
TRBJ1-2,-,-,TRBV29-1,TGCAGCGTGTACCCAACAGGGCGAAACTATGGCTACACCTTC,CSVYPTGRNYGYTF
TRBJ2-2,-,TRBD1,TRBV27,TGTGCCAGCAGTTTCGTGGGACAGGGTATAATCGGGGAGCTGTTTTTT,CASSFVGQGIIGELFF
TRBJ2-1,-,TRBD2,TRBV7-2,TGTGCCAGCAGCTCCACGACTAGCGGGAGTTGGAATGAGCAGTTCTTC,CASSSTTSGSWNEQFF
TRBJ1-1,-,-,TRBV5-1,TGCGCCAGCAGCTTCGGGTGGGGGGTCACTGAAGCTTTCTTT,CASSFGWGVTEAFF
TRBJ2-2,-,-,TRBV10-2,TGCGCCAGCAGCTTGACAGAGAACACCGGGGAGCTGTTTTTT,CASSLTENTGELFF
TRBJ1-2,few,TRBD1,TRBV19,TGTGCCAGTAGTCCGGTGGGGACAGGGAACTATGGCTACACCTTC,CASSPVGTGNYGYTF
TRBJ1-2,-,-,TRBV5-4,TGTGCCAGCAGCTTGAACATGGTCCACACCTTC,CASSLNMVHTF
TRBJ1-2,few,-,TRBV4-1,TGCGCCAGCAGCCAAGACAGGGAAGGTAACTATGGCTACACCTTC,CASSQDREGNYGYTF
TRBJ1-1,-,-,TRBV27,TGTGCCAGCAGTTTATCCCCAGGGAACACTGAAGCTTTCTTT,CASSLSPGNTEAFF
TRBJ1-5,-,-,TRBV27,TGTGCCAGCCGTGCCCTCAACAGCTACAATCAGCCCCAGCATTTT,CASRALNSYNQPQHF
TRBJ2-2,few,TRBD1,TRBV2,TGTGCCAGCAGAGCCGGGACAGGGGTAAACACCGGGGAGCTGTTTTTT,CASRAGTGVNTGELFF
TRBJ2-7,-,-,TRBV5-6,TGTGCCAGCAGCCTCAGAGACGACAGGCCCGACTTC,CASSLRDDRPDF
TRBJ1-6,-,-,TRBV5-1,TGCGCCAGCAGCTTGGCGGGTCTACTCTATAATTCACCCCTCCACTTT,CASSLAGLLYNSPLHF
TRBJ2-7,-,-,TRBV10-1,TGCGCCAGCAGTGGGGCGATCCGGGGCGAGCAGTACTTC,CASSGAIRGEQYF
TRBJ2-2,-,-,TRBV27,TGTGCCAGCAGTTTAGGGACTTTTACCGGGGAGCTGTTTTTT,CASSLGTFTGELFF
TRBJ1-5,few,-,TRBV19,TGTGCCAGTAGTACTAACAGCAATCAGCCCCAGCATTTT,CASSTNSNQPQHF
TRBJ1-6,once,-,TRBV7-2,TGTGCCAGCAGCTTATGGGCAGATAGCTCCTATAATTCACCCCTCCACTTT,CASSLWADSSYNSPLHF
TRBJ1-2,-,-,TRBV10-3,TGTGCCATCAGTGACATCGTGCGGAAGGGGGATGGCTACACCTTC,CAISDIVRKGDGYTF
TRBJ1-5,-,-,TRBV6-6,TGTGCCAGCAGCCCGGGGGGTGCCCAGCCCCAGCATTTT,CASSPGGAQPQHF
TRBJ1-5,-,-,TRBV5-6,TGTGCCAGCAGCTTGGGGGCAGGTAATAGCAATCAGCCCCAGCATTTT,CASSLGAGNSNQPQHF
TRBJ1-3,-,-,TRBV2,TGTGCCAGCAGTGTGGCAGGGTCTGGAAACACCATATATTTT,CASSVAGSGNTIYF
TRBJ2-5,few,-,TRBV2,TGTGCCAGCACTTCGGGGTGGCAAGAGACCCAGTACTTC,CASTSGWQETQYF
TRBJ1-1,few,-,TRBV14,TGTGCCAGCAGCCCCAGGGATATTGCTGAAGCTTTCTTT,CASSPRDIAEAFF
TRBJ2-2,many,TRBD1,TRBV3-1/TRBV3-2,TGTGCCAGCAGCCAAGGACAGGGGGCGAGTACCGGGGAGCTGTTTTTT,CASSQGQGASTGELFF
TRBJ2-2,-,-,TRBV29-1,TGCAGCGTCGAATCGGCAGGGGACACCGGGGAGCTGTTTTTT,CSVESAGDTGELFF
TRBJ2-3,-,TRBD1,TRBV5-1,TGCGCCAGCAGCTTAAGACAGGGTACAGATACGCAGTATTTT,CASSLRQGTDTQYF
TRBJ2-1,-,TRBD2,TRBV5-1,TGCGCCAGCAGCTTGGCCGGGACTAGTTCGTTGTCTGAGCAGTTCTTC,CASSLAGTSSLSEQFF
TRBJ1-5,-,-,TRBV19,TGTGCCAGTAGTATATCTGGGGCCCTAACAGGCAATCAGCCCCAGCATTTT,CASSISGALTGNQPQHF
TRBJ2-5,-,TRBD2,TRBV5-1,TGCGCCAGCAGCTCCGGACTAGCGGGGGGCCTAGTCCGAGAGACCCAGTACTTC,CASSSGLAGGLVRETQYF
TRBJ1-1,-,-,TRBV2,TGTGCCAGCAGTGAGAGGAAGGCGTACACTGAAGCTTTCTTT,CASSERKAYTEAFF
TRBJ1-1,-,-,TRBV11-2,TGTGCCAGCAGCTTAGTGCCAGGGCTGAACACTGAAGCTTTCTTT,CASSLVPGLNTEAFF
TRBJ2-1,-,TRBD2,TRBV2,TGTGCCAGCAGTAGACTAGCGGGGGCCTACAATGAGCAGTTCTTC,CASSRLAGAYNEQFF